This T cell receptor beta chain was captured by sequencing in a study of T cells in localized non-small cell lung cancer. The table came from immunoSEQ multiplex PCR; TCRdb's copy has only in-frame clones and leaves some out. The sample comprises under 50,000 clones, 81% of which are singletons, and over 15% rests with the top ten. Study-level results: Without multi-region sequencing, intratumor heterogeneity could not be excluded. There were a median roughly 54 of the top 100 tumor clones appearing in adjacent lung. Uninvolved adjacent lung showed peak T cell clonality, exceeding tumor.

The CDR3 has 15 amino acids. CDR1 and CDR2 (germline): MNHEY, SVGAGI. The V end was cut by 0 bases, the J end by 2 bases, with 11 bases between. This clone was found a few times. The target antigen is unknown. The identical CDR3 is also encoded by other nucleotide sequences in the sample. The J gene is TRBJ2-7, the V gene TRBV6-5; TRBD1 or TRBD2 may be the D gene (6 bases each). Sample: peripheral blood mononuclear cells, taken before any cancer treatment. The source of this sequence is a man aged 40 to 70 with stage III lung adenocarcinoma. The DNA of the CDR3 is TGTGCCAGCAGTTACTCCTCGGGGGCCGCCTACGAGCAGTACTTC. This sequence encodes CASSYSSGAAYEQYF.